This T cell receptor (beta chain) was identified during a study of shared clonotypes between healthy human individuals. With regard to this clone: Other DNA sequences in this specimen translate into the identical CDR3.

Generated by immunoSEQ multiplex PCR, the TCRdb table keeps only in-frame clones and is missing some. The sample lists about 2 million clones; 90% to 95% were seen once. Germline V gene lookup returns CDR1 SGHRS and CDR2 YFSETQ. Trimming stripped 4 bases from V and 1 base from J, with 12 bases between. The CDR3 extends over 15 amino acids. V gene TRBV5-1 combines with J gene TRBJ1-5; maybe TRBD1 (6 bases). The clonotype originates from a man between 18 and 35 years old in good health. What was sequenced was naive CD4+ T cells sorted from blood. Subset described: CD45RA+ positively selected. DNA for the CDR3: TGCGCCAGCAGCCTGGACAGCTTGAGCAATCAGCCCCAGCATTTT. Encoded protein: CASSLDSLSNQPQHF.